This T cell receptor beta chain was sequenced during a study of cytomegalovirus exposure and HLA in healthy donors (dated by TCRdb to the late 2010s). About the full investigation: A later analysis indicated that the 120 or so validation repertoires were generated on the platform also employed for the roughly 730 repertoires of the first cohort. The study was designed to test whether signatures of past pathogen exposure could be identified by cataloging public T cell receptors. Besides the first cohort of approximately 670 subjects, a separate validation cohort made up of 120 different subjects was used. The study combined high-throughput TCR immunosequencing, statistical association of individual TCRs with disease status, and machine learning to predict cytomegalovirus infection status.

As concerns this clone: This receptor's antigen is unknown. Qualities for individual bases were not recorded, and no much larger clone is one base off.

What the study reported, not specific to this receptor: The classifier was reported to diagnose cytomegalovirus status with high specificity and sensitivity in both the original cohort and the validation cohort. A later analysis lacked HLA typing for the validation cohort, so it scored co-occurrence in that cohort across all 120 or so repertoires. The authors suggested that the approach could potentially be generalized to other disease states and immunological phenotypes. Most TCR sequences were observed very rarely across donors, whereas some public TCRs were present in many individuals. In vitro tests confirmed that three of the cytomegalovirus-associated TCR beta chains recognize cytomegalovirus antigens. The study listed approximately 160 TCR beta chains as associated with cytomegalovirus. Of the cluster scores, roughly 95% were above 0 in a later analysis, which found that TCRs clustered in the first cohort also tended to co-occur in the 120 or so validation repertoires.

The donors belonged to the validation cohort of about 130 subjects, which was separate from the approximately 660-subject first cohort. The junction shows trimming of 2 bases on V and 5 bases on J, plus 13 bases between the germline ends. CDR1 and CDR2 are read off the germline V gene (reference sequence) as LNHNV and YYDKDF. Taken from cysteine to phenylalanine, the CDR3 has 14 residues. Only CDR3 DNA is held: 42 bases, read in frame from base 1. Library preparation was by the immunoSEQ multiplex PCR assay. The authors processed their data as follows. A statistical classification framework was built for diagnosing cytomegalovirus status from the catalog of TCR beta chain sequences. In its TCRdb copy, this immuneACCESS table keeps in-frame sequences only and misses some clones. Where compared with another copy, unresolved V genes explain less than half of these, and the others have no known cause. V, J and clone size were drawn from that table, and D and trimming were deduced from the DNA. Present in this sample are about 130,000 clones, about 91% of which were seen just once. The top ten clones comprise around 1.2% of the sample.

The sequence was collected from a woman younger than 30 in good health and CMV-seronegative. Sequencing was done on a sample of PBMCs. The receptor chain draws on TRBV15 and TRBJ2-7; the D gene is perhaps TRBD1, on 6 matching bases. The CDR3 region has the sequence CATSRTISGDEQYF. The bases read TGTGCCACCAGCAGAACGATTTCAGGGGACGAGCAGTACTTC.